Following are 5 T cell receptor beta chains from one sample sequenced in a study of shared T cell receptors in the human thymus (TCRdb year 2021). Library generation was performed with the immunoSEQ multiplex PCR assay. The table comes from immuneACCESS by way of TCRdb, which keeps in-frame sequences with V and J called. Part of the clones is missing from these tables; in studies checked, under half for an unresolved V gene and the rest for unknown reasons. This sample gives 640,000 or so clones in total; about 90% of them show up just once. The ten largest account for about 0.0094% of the sample. These data are also associated with another study on human thymus T cells.

Specimen: thymocytes. The receptor source for this set is a boy under two years old with a congenital heart defect. Donor details come from another sample of the same person, matched by shared clones.

J is TRBJ2-7 and V is TRBV28; TRBD1 matches 9 bases. Germline V gives CDR1 MDHEN, CDR2 SYDVKM. The CDR3 contains 14 residues. Losses at the gene ends were 5 bases for V and 3 bases for J; bases not matched to a gene: 5. CDR3 in DNA: TGTGCCAGCAGTCCTGGGGACAGGGTCTACGAGCAGTACTTC. It yields the protein CASSPGDRVYEQYF.

About this clone itself: One end of the junction fails to match germline, which may point to a read error. The V call is TRBV19, the J call TRBJ2-3; 7 nucleotides match TRBD1. Per the germline V gene, CDR1 is LNHDA and CDR2 is SQIVND (reference sequence). This CDR3 spans 12 amino acids. CDR3 sequence: CASSSRQGPHHF. The DNA of the CDR3 is TGTGCCAGTAGTTCACGACAGGGTCCCCACCATTTT.

V and J are TRBV29-1 and TRBJ1-2; 9 nucleotides agree with TRBD1. Germline V gene lookup returns CDR1 SQVTM and CDR2 ANQGSEA. The CDR3 has 12 residues. Trimming at V came to 6 bases and at J to 8 bases, leaving 7 bases not matched to a gene. The CDR3 DNA reads TGCAGCGTCACGGGACAGGGAGAAGGCTACACCTTC. Residues: CSVTGQGEGYTF.

The chain links TRBV5-8 to TRBJ2-2, with 8 bases identical to TRBD1. Germline V gives CDR1 SGHTS, CDR2 YDEGEE. The CDR3 consists of 16 residues. Trimming cost V 4 bases and J 0 bases; bases outside gene matches: 5. CDR3 sequence (DNA): TGTGCCAGCAGCCGTGGACAGGGACCGAACACCGGGGAGCTGTTTTTT. Protein product: CASSRGQGPNTGELFF.

The count of this clone is one. The chain joins TRBV28 to TRBJ2-1; TRBD2 might be the D (5 bases). CDR1 MDHEN and CDR2 SYDVKM come from the germline V gene. This CDR3 has 14 residues. With 6 bases removed from V and 4 bases from J, the gap between germline ends came to 13 bases. The CDR3 nucleotides are TGTGCCAGCAGCCTCGACTACCGTTACAATGAGCAGTTCTTC. Protein: CASSLDYRYNEQFF. The complete variable domain, with remaining parts taken from reference TRBV28 and TRBJ2-1, reads DVKVTQSSRYLVKRTGEKVFLECVQDMDHENMFWYRQDPGLGLRLIYFSYDVKMKEKGDIPEGYSVSREKKERFSLILESASTNQTSMYLCASSLDYRYNEQFFGPGTRLTVL.